This T cell receptor beta chain came from a study of T cells after yellow fever vaccination. The wider study: Low-cell-number fractions were prepared with SMART-Seq v4 Ultra Low Input.

Production of TCR cDNA was by 5'RACE template switching, which also added a universal primer site and UMIs. Each CDR3 protein gets one entry after TCRdb re-called the 5' RACE reads with MiXCR. The sample lists approximately 340,000 distinct CDR3 sequences, about 9.5% seen once, with approximately 18% in the top ten. The table lists this clonotype with many counts. The CDR3 extends over 16 amino acids. Per the germline V gene, CDR1 is SGDLS and CDR2 is YYNGEE. The V gene lost 3 bases and the J gene lost 4 bases, with 18 bases spanning the gap. This TCR was recovered from a man aged 18 to 29 who received the YFV17D yellow fever vaccine. The chain uses TRBV9 and TRBJ2-3; D tentatively fits TRBD1 or TRBD2 (6 bases each). The sequencing here drew on PBMCs, taken on the day of the first yellow fever vaccination. CDR3 region: CASSAESGEVADTQYF. As DNA, the CDR3 is TGTGCCAGCAGCGCTGAATCAGGGGAGGTGGCAGATACGCAGTATTTT. The full variable domain, its missing parts supplied by reference TRBV9 and TRBJ2-3, is DSGVTQTPKHLITATGQRVTLRCSPRSGDLSVYWYQQSLDQGLQFLIQYYNGEERAKGNILERFSAQQFPDLHSELNLSSLELGDSALYFCASSAESGEVADTQYFGPGTRLTVL.